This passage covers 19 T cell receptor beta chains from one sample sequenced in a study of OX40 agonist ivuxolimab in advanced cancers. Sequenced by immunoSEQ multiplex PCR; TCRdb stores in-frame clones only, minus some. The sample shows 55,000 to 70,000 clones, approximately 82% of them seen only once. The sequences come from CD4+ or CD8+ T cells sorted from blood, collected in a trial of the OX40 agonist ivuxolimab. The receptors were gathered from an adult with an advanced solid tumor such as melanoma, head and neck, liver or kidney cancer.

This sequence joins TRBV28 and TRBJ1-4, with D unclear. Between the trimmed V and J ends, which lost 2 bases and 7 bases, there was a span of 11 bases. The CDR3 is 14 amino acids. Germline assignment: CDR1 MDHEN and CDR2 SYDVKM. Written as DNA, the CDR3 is TGTGCCAGCAGTTTAGGGCAGTTTAGTGAAAAACTGTTTTTT. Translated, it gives CASSLGQFSEKLFF.

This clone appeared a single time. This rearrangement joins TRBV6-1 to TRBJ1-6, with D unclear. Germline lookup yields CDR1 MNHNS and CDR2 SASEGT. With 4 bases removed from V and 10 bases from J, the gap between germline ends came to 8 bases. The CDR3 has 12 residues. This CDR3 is CASSASASPLHF. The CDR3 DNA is TGTGCCAGCAGTGCTAGTGCCTCACCCCTCCACTTT.

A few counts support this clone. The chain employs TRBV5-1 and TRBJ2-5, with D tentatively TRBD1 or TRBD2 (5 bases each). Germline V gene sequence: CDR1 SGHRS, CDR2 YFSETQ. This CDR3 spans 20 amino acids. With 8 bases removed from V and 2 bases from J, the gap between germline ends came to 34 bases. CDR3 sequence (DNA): TGCGCCAGGGGACCATCTTGTTGGTCCAGGGAAGGGGTTGGGCAAGAGACCCAGTACTTC. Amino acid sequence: CARGPSCWSREGVGQETQYF. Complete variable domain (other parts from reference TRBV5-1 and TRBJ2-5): KAGVTQTPRYLIKTRGQQVTLSCSPISGHRSVSWYQQTPGQGLQFLFEYFSETQRNKGNFPGRFSGRQFSNSRSEMNVSTLELGDSALYLCARGPSCWSREGVGQETQYFGPGTRLLVL.

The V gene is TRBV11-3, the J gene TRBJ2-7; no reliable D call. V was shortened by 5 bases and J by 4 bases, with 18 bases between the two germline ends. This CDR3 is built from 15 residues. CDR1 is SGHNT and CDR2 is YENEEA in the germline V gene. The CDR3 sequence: CASSEGSGGWYEQYF. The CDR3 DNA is TGTGCCAGCAGCGAAGGGTCAGGTGGATGGTACGAGCAGTACTTC.

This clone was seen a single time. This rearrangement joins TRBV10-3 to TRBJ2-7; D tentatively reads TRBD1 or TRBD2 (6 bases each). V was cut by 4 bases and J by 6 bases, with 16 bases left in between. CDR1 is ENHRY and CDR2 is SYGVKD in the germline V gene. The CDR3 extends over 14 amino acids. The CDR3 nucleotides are TGTGCCATCAGTGTACAGGGATCGGGGGCCGAGCAGTACTTC. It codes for CAISVQGSGAEQYF.

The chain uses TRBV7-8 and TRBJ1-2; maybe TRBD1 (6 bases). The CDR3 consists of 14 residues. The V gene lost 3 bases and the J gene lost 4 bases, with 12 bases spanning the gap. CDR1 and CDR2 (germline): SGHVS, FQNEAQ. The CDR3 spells CASSLGGASYGYTF. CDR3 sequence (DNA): TGTGCCAGCAGCTTGGGGGGCGCGTCCTATGGCTACACCTTC.

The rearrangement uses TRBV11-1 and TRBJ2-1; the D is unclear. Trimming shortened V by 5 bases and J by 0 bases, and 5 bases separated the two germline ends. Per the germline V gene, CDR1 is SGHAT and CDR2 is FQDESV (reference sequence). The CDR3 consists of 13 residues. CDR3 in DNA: TGTGCCAGCAGCCGAGGCTCCTACAATGAGCAGTTCTTC. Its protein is CASSRGSYNEQFF.

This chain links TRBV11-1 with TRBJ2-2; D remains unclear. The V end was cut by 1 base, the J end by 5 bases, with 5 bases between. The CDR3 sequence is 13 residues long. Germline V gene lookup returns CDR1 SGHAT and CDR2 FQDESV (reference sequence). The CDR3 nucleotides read TGTGCCAGCAGCTTAGTGGGTACCGGGGAGCTGTTTTTT. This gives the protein CASSLVGTGELFF.

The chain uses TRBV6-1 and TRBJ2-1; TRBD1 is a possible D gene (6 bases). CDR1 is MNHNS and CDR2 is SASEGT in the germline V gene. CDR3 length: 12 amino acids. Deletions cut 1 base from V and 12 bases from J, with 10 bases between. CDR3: CASSEGGGWQFF. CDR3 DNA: TGTGCCAGCAGTGAAGGAGGGGGTTGGCAGTTCTTC.

The CDR3 reads CASSEASTNQPQHF. The CDR3 DNA reads TGTGCCAGCAGTGAAGCAAGCACCAATCAGCCCCAGCATTTT. This chain links TRBV6-1 with TRBJ1-5; D gene uncertain. V was shortened by 0 bases and J by 3 bases, with 6 bases between the two germline ends. CDR3 size: 14 residues. CDR1 and CDR2 (germline): MNHNS, SASEGT.

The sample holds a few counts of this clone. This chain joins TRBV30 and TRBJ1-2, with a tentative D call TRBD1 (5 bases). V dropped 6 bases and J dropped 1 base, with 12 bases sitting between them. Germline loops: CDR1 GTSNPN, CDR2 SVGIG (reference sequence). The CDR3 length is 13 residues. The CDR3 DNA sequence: TGTGCCTGTTCAGCAGGGAGTAACTATGGCTACACCTTC. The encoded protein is CACSAGSNYGYTF.

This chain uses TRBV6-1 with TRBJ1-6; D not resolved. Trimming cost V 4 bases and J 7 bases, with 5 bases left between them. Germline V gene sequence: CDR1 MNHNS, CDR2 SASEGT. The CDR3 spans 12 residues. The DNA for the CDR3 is TGTGCCAGCAGTGCGGCCAATTCACCCCTCCACTTT. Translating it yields CASSAANSPLHF.

CDR3 sequence: CAISGGGTFGTHEQFF. CDR3 sequence (DNA): TGTGCCATCAGTGGGGGGGGGACTTTCGGAACCCATGAGCAGTTCTTC. The chain employs TRBV10-3 and TRBJ2-1; 7 bases map to TRBD2. J was trimmed by 8 bases and V by 4 bases; bases with no gene match: 14. Germline CDR1 and CDR2: ENHRY and SYGVKD. There are 16 residues in the CDR3.

The CDR3 region has the DNA TGTGCCAGCAGCTCCATCCCGCAAGGCGAGCAGTACTTC. This translates into CASSSIPQGEQYF. The chain carries TRBV7-3 and TRBJ2-7, with unresolved D. Germline assignment: CDR1 SGHTA and CDR2 FQGTGA. The length of the CDR3 is 13 residues. V lost 4 bases to trimming and J lost 6 bases, with 13 bases between them. The full variable domain, in which reference TRBV7-3 and TRBJ2-7 provide the parts outside the CDR3, is GAGVSQTPSNKVTEKGKYVELRCDPISGHTALYWYRQSLGQGPEFLIYFQGTGAADDSGLPNDRFFAVRPEGSVSTLKIQRTERGDSAVYLCASSSIPQGEQYFGPGTRLTVT.

Here the CDR3 reads CSVEDGLDEQYF. The CDR3 DNA is TGCAGCGTTGAAGATGGGCTCGACGAGCAGTACTTC. This chain joins TRBV29-1 and TRBJ2-7; D uncertain. CDR1 is SQVTM, CDR2 ANQGSEA, per germline. The CDR3 covers 12 residues. With 0 bases removed from V and 5 bases from J, the gap between germline ends came to 8 bases.

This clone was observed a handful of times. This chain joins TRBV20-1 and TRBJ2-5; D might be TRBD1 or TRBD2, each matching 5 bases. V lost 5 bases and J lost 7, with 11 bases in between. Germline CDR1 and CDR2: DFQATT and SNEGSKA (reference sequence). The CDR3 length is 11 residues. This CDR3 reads CSARTRGTQYF. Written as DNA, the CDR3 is TGCAGTGCTCGGACACGGGGGACCCAGTACTTC.

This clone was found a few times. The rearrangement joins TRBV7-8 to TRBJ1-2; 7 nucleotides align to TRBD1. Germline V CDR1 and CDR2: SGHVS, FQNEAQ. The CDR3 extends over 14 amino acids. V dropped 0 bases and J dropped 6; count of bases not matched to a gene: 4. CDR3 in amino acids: CASSLADRANGYTF. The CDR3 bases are TGTGCCAGCAGCTTAGCTGACAGGGCAAATGGCTACACCTTC.

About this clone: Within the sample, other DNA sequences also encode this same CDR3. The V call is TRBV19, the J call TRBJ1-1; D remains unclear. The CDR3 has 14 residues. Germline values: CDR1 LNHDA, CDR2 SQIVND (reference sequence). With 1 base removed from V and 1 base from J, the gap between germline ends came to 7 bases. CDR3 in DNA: TGTGCCAGTAGTATAGTCGGAGGGAACACTGAAGCTTTCTTT. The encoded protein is CASSIVGGNTEAFF.

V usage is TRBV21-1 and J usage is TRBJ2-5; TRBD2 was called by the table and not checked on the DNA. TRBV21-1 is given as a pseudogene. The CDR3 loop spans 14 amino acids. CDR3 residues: CASSQDSTQETQYF. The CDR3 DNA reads TGTGCCAGCAGCCAGGACTCAACCCAAGAGACCCAGTACTTC.